This TCR beta chain comes out of a study of blood T cell repertoires in COVID-19. Study at large: From the United States, Italy and Spain came samples of acute and convalescent COVID-19. The cDNA or gDNA used as material had been derived from T cells, B-cell-depleted T cells, or PBMCs.

V lost 1 base, J lost 6 bases, and 14 bases lay in between. Per the germline V gene, CDR1 is SGHTA and CDR2 is FQGNSA. CDR3 length equals 15 residues. Authors' data handling: Amplification with reference gene primers provided the estimates of nucleated cell counts. Method: immunoSEQ multiplex PCR; TCRdb's copy keeps in-frame clones and lacks some. D and trimming were read from the DNA, whereas the V and J calls and clone size are those reported in that table. This table holds 170,000 or so clones, 84% found once. The gene calls are TRBV7-2 and TRBJ2-3, with TRBD1 as a possible D gene (5 bases). The TCR originated in a young man with active or convalescent COVID-19. Sequenced: peripheral blood. CDR3 region: CASSLEGRPGDTQYF. The CDR3 region has the DNA TGTGCCAGCAGCTTAGAGGGGCGGCCAGGGGATACGCAGTATTTT.